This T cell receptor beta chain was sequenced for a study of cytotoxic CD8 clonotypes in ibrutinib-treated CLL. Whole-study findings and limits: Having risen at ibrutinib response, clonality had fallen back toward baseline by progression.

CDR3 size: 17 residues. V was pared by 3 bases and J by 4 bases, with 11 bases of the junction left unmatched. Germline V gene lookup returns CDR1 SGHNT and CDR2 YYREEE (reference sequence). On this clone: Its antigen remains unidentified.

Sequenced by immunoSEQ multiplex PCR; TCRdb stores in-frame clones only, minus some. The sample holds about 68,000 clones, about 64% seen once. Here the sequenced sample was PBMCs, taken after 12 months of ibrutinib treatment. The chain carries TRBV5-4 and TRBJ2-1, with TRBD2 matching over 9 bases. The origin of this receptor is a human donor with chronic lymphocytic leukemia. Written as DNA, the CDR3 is TGTGCCAGCAGCTCCCAAGGGAGCGGGGGGACATACAATGAGCAGTTCTTC. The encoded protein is CASSSQGSGGTYNEQFF. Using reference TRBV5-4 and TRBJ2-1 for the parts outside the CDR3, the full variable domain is ETGVTQSPTHLIKTRGQQVTLRCSSQSGHNTVSWYQQALGQGPQFIFQYYREEENGRGNFPPRFSGLQFPNYSSELNVNALELDDSALYLCASSSQGSGGTYNEQFFGPGTRLTVL.